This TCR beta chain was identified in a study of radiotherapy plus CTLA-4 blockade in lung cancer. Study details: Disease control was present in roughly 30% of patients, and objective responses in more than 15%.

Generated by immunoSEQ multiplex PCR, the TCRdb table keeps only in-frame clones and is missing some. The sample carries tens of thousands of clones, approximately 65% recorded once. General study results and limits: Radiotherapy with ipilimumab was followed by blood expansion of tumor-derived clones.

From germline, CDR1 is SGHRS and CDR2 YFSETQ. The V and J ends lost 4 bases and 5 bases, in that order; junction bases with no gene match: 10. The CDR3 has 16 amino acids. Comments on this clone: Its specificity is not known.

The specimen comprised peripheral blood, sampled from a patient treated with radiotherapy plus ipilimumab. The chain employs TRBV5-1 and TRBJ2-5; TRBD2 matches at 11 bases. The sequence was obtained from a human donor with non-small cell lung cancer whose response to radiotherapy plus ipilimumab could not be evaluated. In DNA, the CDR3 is TGCGCCAGCAGCCGTCTAGCGGGGGGCCAGGGGGAGACCCAGTACTTC. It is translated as CASSRLAGGQGETQYF.